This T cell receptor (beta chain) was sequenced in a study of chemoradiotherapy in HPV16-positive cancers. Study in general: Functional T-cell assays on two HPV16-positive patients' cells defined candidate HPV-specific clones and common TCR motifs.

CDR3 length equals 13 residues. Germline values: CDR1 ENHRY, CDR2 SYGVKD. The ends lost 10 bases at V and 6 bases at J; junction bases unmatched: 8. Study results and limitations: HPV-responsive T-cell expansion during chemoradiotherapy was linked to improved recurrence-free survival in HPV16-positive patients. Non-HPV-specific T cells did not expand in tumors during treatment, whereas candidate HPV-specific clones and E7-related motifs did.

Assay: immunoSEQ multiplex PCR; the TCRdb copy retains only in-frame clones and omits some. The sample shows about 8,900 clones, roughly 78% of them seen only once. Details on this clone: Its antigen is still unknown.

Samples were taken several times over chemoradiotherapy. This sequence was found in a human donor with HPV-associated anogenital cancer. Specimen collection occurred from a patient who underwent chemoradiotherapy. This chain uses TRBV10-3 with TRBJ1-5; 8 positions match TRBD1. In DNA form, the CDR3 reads TGTGCCACCCGACAGGGGTCGGGTCAGCCCCAGCATTTT. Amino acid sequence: CATRQGSGQPQHF.